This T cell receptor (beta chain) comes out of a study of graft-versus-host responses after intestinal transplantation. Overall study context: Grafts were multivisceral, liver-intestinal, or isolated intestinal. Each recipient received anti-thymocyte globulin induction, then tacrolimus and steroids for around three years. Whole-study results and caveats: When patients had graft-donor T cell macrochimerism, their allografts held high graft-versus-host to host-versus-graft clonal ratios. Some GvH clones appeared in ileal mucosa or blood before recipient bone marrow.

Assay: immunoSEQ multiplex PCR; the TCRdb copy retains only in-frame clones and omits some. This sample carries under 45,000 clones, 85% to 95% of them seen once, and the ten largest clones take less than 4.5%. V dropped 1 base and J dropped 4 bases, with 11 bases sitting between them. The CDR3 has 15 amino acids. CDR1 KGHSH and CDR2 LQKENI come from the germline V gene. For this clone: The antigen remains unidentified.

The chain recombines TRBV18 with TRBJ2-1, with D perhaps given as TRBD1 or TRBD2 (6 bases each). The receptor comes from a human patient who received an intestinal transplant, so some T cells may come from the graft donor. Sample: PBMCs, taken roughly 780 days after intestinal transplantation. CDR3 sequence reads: CASSPQGGNYNEQFF. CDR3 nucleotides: TGTGCCAGCTCACCACAGGGGGGCAATTACAATGAGCAGTTCTTC.